The 28 T cell receptor beta chains below all came from one sample that was sequenced in a study of early T cells in non-severe SARS-CoV-2 infection. TCRdb called the 5' RACE reads again in MiXCR, with one record for every CDR3 protein. The sample lists around 40,000 distinct CDR3 sequences; around a tenth were seen once. The specimen sequenced was whole blood. Source of these receptors: an adult who was a healthcare worker with PCR-confirmed SARS-CoV-2 infection or an uninfected control (not recorded which).

The V gene is TRBV27, the J gene TRBJ2-7, with D possibly matching TRBD1 (5 bases). The CDR3 extends over 12 amino acids. V was clipped by 5 bases and J by 3 bases, with 8 bases between them. In germline, CDR1 is MNHEY, CDR2 SMNVEV (reference sequence). CDR3 in DNA: TGTGCCAGCAGTCCGGACATCTACGAGCAGTACTTC. This codes for CASSPDIYEQYF.

This clonotype was seen repeatedly, ten times or more. V is TRBV4-1 and J is TRBJ2-3, with a possible D match to TRBD1 (5 bases). Looked up from germline, CDR1 is MGHRA and CDR2 is YSYEKL. The CDR3 is made up of 13 amino acids. Trimming stripped 3 bases from V and 6 bases from J, with 10 bases between. The CDR3 bases are TGCGCCAGCAGCCACGAACAGGCCGATACGCAGTATTTT. This gives the protein CASSHEQADTQYF.

This clonotype was recorded at least ten times. V and J are TRBV28 and TRBJ2-1; D is unclear. The germline V gene encodes CDR1 MDHEN and CDR2 SYDVKM. Trimming removed 4 bases from V and 2 bases from J, with 12 bases in between. The CDR3 is 15 amino acids. CDR3 coding DNA: TGTGCCAGCAGTTCTCCCTCCCGGACCTACAATGAGCAGTTCTTC. Translating it yields CASSSPSRTYNEQFF.

The rearrangement joins TRBV5-5 to TRBJ1-1; unclear D gene. Trimming cost V 1 base and J 4 bases, with 11 bases left between them. CDR1 is SGHKS, CDR2 YYEKEE, per germline (reference sequence). CDR3 length equals 14 residues. DNA for the CDR3: TGTGCCAGCAGCTTGTCCCCACGGGTCACTGAAGCTTTCTTT. Translating it yields CASSLSPRVTEAFF.

This clonotype was detected ten times or more. The rearrangement joins TRBV7-6 to TRBJ2-3, with TRBD2 matching 15 bases. Germline V gives CDR1 SGHVS, CDR2 FNYEAQ. This CDR3 has 17 amino acids. J was trimmed by 1 base and V by 5 bases; bases with no gene match: 4. The CDR3 region is CASSAGLAGGRTDTQYF. CDR3 DNA sequence: TGTGCCAGCAGCGCCGGACTAGCGGGAGGGCGCACAGATACGCAGTATTTT.

This clonotype has more than one count but fewer than ten. The V call is TRBV7-3, the J call TRBJ1-1; no definite D call. Germline CDR1 is SGHTA and CDR2 is FQGTGA. CDR3 length: 14 residues. The V and J ends lost 1 base and 3 bases respectively, with 9 bases between them. CDR3 in DNA: TGTGCCAGCAGCTTAAGGGGAGGAGACACTGAAGCTTTCTTT. It is translated as CASSLRGGDTEAFF. Looking up the rest from reference TRBV7-3 and TRBJ1-1 gives the full variable domain: GAGVSQTPSNKVTEKGKYVELRCDPISGHTALYWYRQSLGQGPEFLIYFQGTGAADDSGLPNDRFFAVRPEGSVSTLKIQRTERGDSAVYLCASSLRGGDTEAFFGQGTRLTVV.

Ten or more counts support this clonotype. The chain combines TRBV14 with TRBJ2-7, with D unclear. Germline-derived CDR1 and CDR2 are SGHDN and FVKESK. V was trimmed by 3 bases and J by 3 bases, leaving 9 bases between them. CDR3 length equals 13 residues. CDR3 sequence (DNA): TGTGCCAGCAGCCACCGTCGGAGCTACGAGCAGTACTTC. Its translation: CASSHRRSYEQYF.

There are a few counts of this clonotype. The chain carries TRBV7-2 and TRBJ2-5; D possibly corresponds to TRBD2 (5 bases). The germline V gene encodes CDR1 SGHTA and CDR2 FQGNSA. V shed 5 bases and J shed 1 base, with 14 bases lying between them. The CDR3 has 15 residues. CDR3 loop: CASSPPVAGQETQYF. CDR3 coding DNA: TGTGCCAGCAGCCCCCCGGTTGCGGGCCAAGAGACCCAGTACTTC. Complete variable domain (other parts from reference TRBV7-2 and TRBJ2-5): GAGVSQSPSNKVTEKGKDVELRCDPISGHTALYWYRQSLGQGLEFLIYFQGNSAPDKSGLPSDRFSAERTGGSVSTLTIQRTQQEDSAVYLCASSPPVAGQETQYFGPGTRLLVL.

The J gene is TRBJ2-5, the V gene TRBV29-1; TRBD2 matches 12 bases. Germline values: CDR1 SQVTM, CDR2 ANQGSEA. The CDR3 is made up of 14 amino acids. J was trimmed by 5 bases and V by 4 bases; bases with no gene match: 5. CDR3 coding DNA: TGCAGCGTTGCCGCCGGGACTAGCGGGGAGACCCAGTACTTC. This encodes CSVAAGTSGETQYF.

This clonotype has only a few counts. The chain couples TRBV20-1 to TRBJ2-5; TRBD1 might be the D (6 bases). Germline-derived CDR1 and CDR2 are DFQATT and SNEGSKA (reference sequence). V was pared by 3 bases and J by 7 bases, with 18 bases between. The CDR3 covers 14 residues. This CDR3 is CSASSSGERGTQYF. CDR3 nucleotides: TGCAGTGCTAGTTCGTCAGGGGAGAGGGGGACCCAGTACTTC.

The sample holds many counts of this clonotype. This chain connects TRBV29-1 to TRBJ2-3; no definite D call. V lost 4 bases and J lost 0, with 11 bases in between. Per the germline V gene, CDR1 is SQVTM and CDR2 is ANQGSEA. The CDR3 length is 14 residues. Here the CDR3 DNA reads TGCAGCGTTGTGGGTGACTCTAGCACAGATACGCAGTATTTT. Translating it yields CSVVGDSSTDTQYF.

This clonotype was seen many times. The chain recombines TRBV28 with TRBJ2-1; 7 bases match TRBD2. The CDR3 loop spans 16 amino acids. Germline V gives CDR1 MDHEN, CDR2 SYDVKM. J was trimmed by 2 bases and V by 6 bases; bases with no gene match: 10. CDR3 region: CASSRGGRRAYNEQFF. CDR3 nucleotides: TGTGCCAGCAGCCGGGGAGGGAGACGGGCCTACAATGAGCAGTTCTTC.

The V and J genes are TRBV6-5 and TRBJ2-6, with a tentative D call TRBD1 (6 bases). V lost 11 bases and J lost 0, with 11 bases in between. CDR3 length: 14 amino acids. Looked up from germline, CDR1 is MNHEY and CDR2 is SVGAGI. CDR3: CAARGSSGANVLTF. DNA of the CDR3: TGTGCCGCCAGGGGATCCTCTGGGGCCAACGTCCTGACTTTC.

This clonotype was seen repeatedly, ten times or more. This chain links TRBV20-1 with TRBJ2-2; the D is unclear. Deletions cut 3 bases from V and 2 bases from J, with 7 bases between. The CDR3 extends over 13 amino acids. CDR1 is DFQATT and CDR2 is SNEGSKA in the germline V gene (reference sequence). CDR3 in DNA: TGCAGTGCTAGGAGCGTTAACACCGGGGAGCTGTTTTTT. Translation: CSARSVNTGELFF.

This clonotype was recorded a few times. This sequence joins TRBV10-3 and TRBJ2-7; 7 nucleotides match TRBD2. Germline CDR1 reads ENHRY; CDR2 reads SYGVKD. With 10 bases clipped from V and 0 bases from J, the junction kept 3 bases outside the gene matches. This CDR3 spans 12 amino acids. CDR3 amino acids: CATGGSSYEQYF. The CDR3 region has the DNA TGTGCCACCGGGGGGAGCTCCTACGAGCAGTACTTC.

This clonotype was counted many times. CDR3 DNA sequence: TGTGCCAGCAGCATGGGACAGGCGACCTACGAGCAGTACTTC. It yields the protein CASSMGQATYEQYF. The chain carries TRBV3-1 and TRBJ2-7; 8 nucleotides match TRBD1. V shed 5 bases, J shed 2 bases, and the junction held 5 bases outside the gene matches. In germline, CDR1 is LGHDT, CDR2 YNNKEL (reference sequence). This CDR3 contains 14 residues.

The J gene is TRBJ2-7, the V gene TRBV29-1; the match to TRBD1 covers 10 bases. J lost 7 bases, V lost 6 bases, and 12 bases had no gene match. CDR1 SQVTM and CDR2 ANQGSEA come from the germline V gene. The CDR3 has 14 amino acids. For the CDR3, the DNA is TGCAGCGTCCGTGCCGGGACAGGGGCTGAAGAGCAGTACTTC. Amino acid sequence: CSVRAGTGAEEQYF.

The V and J genes are TRBV27 and TRBJ1-2; D remains ambiguous. Germline V gene sequence: CDR1 MNHEY, CDR2 SMNVEV (reference sequence). Trimming removed 4 bases at V and 1 base at J, with 7 bases between. The CDR3 is made up of 13 amino acids. The CDR3 protein is CASSYGSNYGYTF. CDR3 sequence (DNA): TGTGCCAGCAGTTATGGCAGTAACTATGGCTACACCTTC.

The V gene is TRBV3-1, the J gene TRBJ2-1; tentative D call: TRBD2 (5 bases). The CDR3 sequence is 16 residues long. Germline loops: CDR1 LGHDT, CDR2 YNNKEL (reference sequence). V lost 4 bases, J lost 6 bases, and 19 bases lay in between. Written as DNA, the CDR3 is TGTGCCAGCAGCCTTGGTGGAGCGGCTTTCCCCAATGAGCAGTTCTTC. This codes for CASSLGGAAFPNEQFF.

There are many counts of this clonotype. The CDR3 reads CSADTTSGTTSTDTQYF. In DNA form, the CDR3 reads TGCAGTGCTGACACGACTAGCGGTACTACTAGCACAGATACGCAGTATTTT. The genes are TRBV20-1 and TRBJ2-3; 9 bases align to TRBD2. V trimming: 5 bases; J trimming: 0 bases; junction bases outside the gene matches: 12. Germline-derived CDR1 and CDR2 are DFQATT and SNEGSKA (reference sequence). The CDR3 spans 17 residues.

This chain connects TRBV28 to TRBJ1-5; 12 bases agree with TRBD1. From germline, CDR1 is MDHEN and CDR2 SYDVKM. With 3 bases clipped from V and 5 bases from J, the junction kept 8 bases outside the gene matches. This CDR3 is built from 17 residues. CDR3 DNA: TGTGCCAGCAGTTTTGCGGCCGGGACAGGGGGCTATCAGCCCCAGCATTTT. It translates to CASSFAAGTGGYQPQHF.

This clonotype was detected a few times. The chain employs TRBV10-3 and TRBJ2-7; D is undetermined. Trimming took 0 bases from V and 2 from J, leaving 8 bases between them. The CDR3 sequence is 14 residues long. Germline V gives CDR1 ENHRY, CDR2 SYGVKD. CDR3 amino acids: CAISESYSPYEQYF. CDR3 DNA sequence: TGTGCCATCAGTGAGTCGTACAGTCCCTACGAGCAGTACTTC.

At least ten counts were recorded for this clonotype. This sequence joins TRBV11-2 and TRBJ1-5; 11 bases agree with TRBD1. The CDR3 covers 21 residues. Germline CDR1 reads SGHAT; CDR2 reads FQNNGV. V was pared by 1 base and J by 7 bases, with 21 bases of the junction left unmatched. Here the CDR3 reads CASSLVPYPDRGRGVEQPQHF. The CDR3 coding sequence is TGTGCCAGCAGCTTAGTTCCGTACCCGGACAGGGGGCGCGGGGTTGAACAGCCCCAGCATTTT.

Many counts were recorded for this clonotype. The chain has TRBV5-1 and TRBJ1-6; D uncertain. Trimming removed 0 bases from V and 9 bases from J, with 10 bases in between. Germline values: CDR1 SGHRS, CDR2 YFSETQ. The CDR3 is 14 amino acids. CDR3 nucleotides: TGCGCCAGCAGCTTGGACAAGCCGGTTTCACCCCTCCACTTT. It is translated as CASSLDKPVSPLHF. The whole variable domain, remainder taken from reference TRBV5-1 and TRBJ1-6, is KAGVTQTPRYLIKTRGQQVTLSCSPISGHRSVSWYQQTPGQGLQFLFEYFSETQRNKGNFPGRFSGRQFSNSRSEMNVSTLELGDSALYLCASSLDKPVSPLHFGNGTRLTVT.

This chain connects TRBV7-2 to TRBJ2-3; D tentatively fits TRBD1 or TRBD2 (5 bases each). The V end was cut by 5 bases, the J end by 2 bases, with 11 bases between. Looked up from germline, CDR1 is SGHTA and CDR2 is FQGNSA. This CDR3 has 14 residues. CDR3 in amino acids: CASSLGTYTDTQYF. CDR3 in DNA: TGTGCCAGCAGCCTTGGGACCTACACAGATACGCAGTATTTT.

This clonotype was counted many times. The chain has TRBV20-1 and TRBJ1-1, with D unresolved. From germline, CDR1 is DFQATT and CDR2 SNEGSKA (reference sequence). The CDR3 spans 13 residues. Trimming took 3 bases from V and 5 from J, leaving 13 bases between them. As DNA, the CDR3 is TGCAGTGCTAGTGATATTGTGGGTACTGAAGCTTTCTTT. The encoded protein is CSASDIVGTEAFF.

The CDR3 protein is CASSLGLADSYEQYF. CDR3 nucleotide sequence: TGTGCCAGCAGTTTAGGACTAGCGGACTCCTACGAGCAGTACTTC. This sequence joins TRBV12-3 or TRBV12-4 and TRBJ2-7; 9 nucleotides line up with TRBD2. With 1 base clipped from V and 0 bases from J, the junction kept 1 base outside the gene matches. This CDR3 is 15 amino acids long.

This clonotype occurred many times. The chain combines TRBV5-1 with TRBJ2-3; a weak D match, TRBD1 (5 bases). V was shortened by 2 bases and J by 2 bases, with 12 bases between the two germline ends. Germline lookup yields CDR1 SGHRS and CDR2 YFSETQ. There are 15 residues in the CDR3. The CDR3 sequence is CASSLKTRATDTQYF. DNA for the CDR3: TGCGCCAGCAGCTTAAAAACCAGGGCCACAGATACGCAGTATTTT.